The TCR beta chain under discussion was sequenced for a study of blood T cell repertoires in COVID-19. Background on the study: The origin of the acute and convalescent COVID-19 samples was the United States, Italy and Spain.

Original methodology: Estimation of nucleated cell counts was performed using reference gene primer amplification. Clones were read by immunoSEQ multiplex PCR, and TCRdb kept only the in-frame ones, dropping some. Clonal size and the V and J genes are those of that table, whereas D and trimming came from the DNA. This table has fewer than 200,000 clones, approximately 84% appearing once. Per germline, CDR1 LNHDA and CDR2 SQIVND (reference sequence). The CDR3 is 15 amino acids. Trimming cost V 3 bases and J 7 bases; bases outside gene matches: 8. The sequencing input was PBMCs or T cells enriched from blood (not recorded which). The TCR was taken from a human donor with acute COVID-19. The donor label of this sample is uncertain. The chain couples TRBV19 to TRBJ1-5, with TRBD1 matching 8 bases. In DNA form, the CDR3 reads TGTGCCAGTAGTATCTTGGACAGGGAATCACAGCCCCAGCATTTT. Amino acids: CASSILDRESQPQHF.